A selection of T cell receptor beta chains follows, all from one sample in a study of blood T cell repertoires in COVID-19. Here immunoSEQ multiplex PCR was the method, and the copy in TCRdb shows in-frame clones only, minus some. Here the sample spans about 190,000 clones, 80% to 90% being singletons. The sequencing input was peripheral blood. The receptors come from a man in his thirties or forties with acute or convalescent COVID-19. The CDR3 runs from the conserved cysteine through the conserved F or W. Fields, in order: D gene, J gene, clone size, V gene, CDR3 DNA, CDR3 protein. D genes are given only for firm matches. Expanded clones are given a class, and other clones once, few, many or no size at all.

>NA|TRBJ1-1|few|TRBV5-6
TGTGCCAGCAGCGCTGACACTAGGAACACTGAAGCTTTCTTT
CASSADTRNTEAFF
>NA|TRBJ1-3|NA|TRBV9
TGTGCCAGCAGCTCACAAATGGGGGGAACTGGAAACACCATATATTTT
CASSSQMGGTGNTIYF
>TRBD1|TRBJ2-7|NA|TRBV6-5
TGTGCCAGCTCTTTAAGGACAGGGCACTACGAGCAGTACTTC
CASSLRTGHYEQYF
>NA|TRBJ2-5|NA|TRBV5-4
TGTGCCAGCAGCAAGGACTTTGCGGAGACCCAGTACTTC
CASSKDFAETQYF
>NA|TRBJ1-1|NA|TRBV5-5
TGTGCCAGCACCGCCCCTGAGCCTGAAGCTTTCTTT
CASTAPEPEAFF
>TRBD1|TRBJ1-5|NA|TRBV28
TGTGCCAGCAGTTTCAGAGGGACAGGGCGGGATCAGCCCCAGCATTTT
CASSFRGTGRDQPQHF
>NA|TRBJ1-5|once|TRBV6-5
TGTGCCAGCAGTTCTATTTCAGGAAGAGGCAATCAGCCCCAGCATTTT
CASSSISGRGNQPQHF
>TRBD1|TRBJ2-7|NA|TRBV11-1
TGTGCCAGCAGCCCCAGGGACAGAGTCTCCTACGAGCAGTACTTC
CASSPRDRVSYEQYF
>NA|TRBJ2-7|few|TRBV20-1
TGCAGTGCGAGTCCGGACTCCGCTTCCTTCTTC
CSASPDSASFF
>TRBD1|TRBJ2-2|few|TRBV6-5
TGTGCCAGCAGTCATAGACAGGGACGCACCGGGGAGCTGTTTTTT
CASSHRQGRTGELFF
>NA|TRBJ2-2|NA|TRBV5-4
TGTGCCAGCAGCTCAAGGGGGAACACCGGGGAGCTGTTTTTT
CASSSRGNTGELFF
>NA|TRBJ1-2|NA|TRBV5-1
TGCGCCAGCAGCTTGAACAGAGTCTATGGCTACACCTTC
CASSLNRVYGYTF
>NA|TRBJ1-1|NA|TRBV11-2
TGTGCCAGCAGCTTAGAGGGGGGGCGTGAAGCTTTCTTT
CASSLEGGREAFF
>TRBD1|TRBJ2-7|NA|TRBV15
TGTGCCACCAGCACCGACAGGGGGCTTTTCGAGCAGTACTTC
CATSTDRGLFEQYF
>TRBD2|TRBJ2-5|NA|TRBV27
TGTGCCAGCAGATCCGCGGGACTAGTGAAGACCCAGTACTTC
CASRSAGLVKTQYF
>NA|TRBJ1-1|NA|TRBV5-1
TGCGCCAGCAGCTTGACAGGCCTTGAAGCTTTCTTT
CASSLTGLEAFF
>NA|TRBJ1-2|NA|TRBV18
TGTGCCAGCTCAGGACAGAGGGGTAACTATGGCTACACCTTC
CASSGQRGNYGYTF
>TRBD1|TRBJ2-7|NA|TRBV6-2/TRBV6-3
TGTGCCAGCAGTCCGGGACAGGGCAACTACGAGCAGTACTTC
CASSPGQGNYEQYF
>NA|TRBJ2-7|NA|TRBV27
TGTGCCAGCAGTTTATCGGCCTGGCTCGAGCAGTACTTC
CASSLSAWLEQYF
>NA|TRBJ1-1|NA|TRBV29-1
TGCAGCGTTGGAGGGAGGGAAGCTTTCTTT
CSVGGREAFF
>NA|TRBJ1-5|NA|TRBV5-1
TGCGCCAGCAGCCCGACAGAATCCAATCAGCCCCAGCATTTT
CASSPTESNQPQHF
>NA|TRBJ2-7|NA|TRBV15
TGTGCCACCAGCAGAGATCGACTTTACTCCTACGAGCAGTACTTC
CATSRDRLYSYEQYF
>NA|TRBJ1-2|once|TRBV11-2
TGTGCCAGCAGCTTAGATTGGGAGGGGGTCAGTGGCTACACCTTC
CASSLDWEGVSGYTF
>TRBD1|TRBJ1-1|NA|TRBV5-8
TGTGCCAGCAGCTTGGTTACAGGGGGTGGTGAAGCTTTCTTT
CASSLVTGGGEAFF
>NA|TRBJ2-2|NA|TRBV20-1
TGCAGTGCTAGTCTCAACACCGGGGAGCTGTTTTTT
CSASLNTGELFF
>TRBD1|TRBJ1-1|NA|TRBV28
TGTGCCAGCAGTTTACGAGGGGGCGGATCGACTGAAGCTTTCTTT
CASSLRGGGSTEAFF
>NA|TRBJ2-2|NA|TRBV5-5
TGTGCCAGCAGCCCGGACTCCGTGGACACCGGGGAGCTGTTTTTT
CASSPDSVDTGELFF
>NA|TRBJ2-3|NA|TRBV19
TGTGCCAGTAGTATGGCTCGCAGTTTCCGCACAGATACGCAGTATTTT
CASSMARSFRTDTQYF
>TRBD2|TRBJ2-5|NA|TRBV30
TGTGCCTGGAGTCGGGGGGGAGATGGGACCCAGTACTTC
CAWSRGGDGTQYF
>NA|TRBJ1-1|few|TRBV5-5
TGTGCCAGCAGCGCCCTCGCCAGGGGTCACACTGAAGCTTTCTTT
CASSALARGHTEAFF
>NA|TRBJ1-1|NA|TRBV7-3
TGTGCCAGCAGCCCAGGTCAGGGCGGAACTGAAGCTTTCTTT
CASSPGQGGTEAFF
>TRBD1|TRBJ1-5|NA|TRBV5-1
TGCGCCAGCAGCCAGGGGGTTGATCAGCCCCAGCATTTT
CASSQGVDQPQHF
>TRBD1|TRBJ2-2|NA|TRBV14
TGTGCCAGCAGCCAAGTACAGGGGTTGGCCGGGGAGCTGTTTTTT
CASSQVQGLAGELFF
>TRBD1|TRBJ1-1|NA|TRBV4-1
TGCGCCAGCAGCCGGATAAACAGGGGGATGAACACTGAAGCTTTCTTT
CASSRINRGMNTEAFF
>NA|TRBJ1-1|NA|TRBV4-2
TGTGCCAGCAGCCAAGTCGGGGAGTCTAACACTGAAGCTTTCTTT
CASSQVGESNTEAFF
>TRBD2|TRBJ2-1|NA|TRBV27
TGTGCCAGCAGTCTACCTTATGGTAGCGGGAGCCTATACAATGAGCAGTTCTTC
CASSLPYGSGSLYNEQFF
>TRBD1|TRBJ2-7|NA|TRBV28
TGTGCCAGCAGATTACAGGGGGCCTACGAGCAGTACTTC
CASRLQGAYEQYF
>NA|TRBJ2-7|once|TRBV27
TGTGCCAGCAGTCTGGGGAGCCCCTCCTACGAGCAGTACTTC
CASSLGSPSYEQYF
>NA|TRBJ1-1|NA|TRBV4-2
TGTGCCAGCAGCCAAGATGACAGGTCCCCTACTGAAGCTTTCTTT
CASSQDDRSPTEAFF
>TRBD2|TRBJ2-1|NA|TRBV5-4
TGTGCCAGCAGGCGGACTAGCGGGGGTGGGGATGAGCAGTTCTTC
CASRRTSGGGDEQFF
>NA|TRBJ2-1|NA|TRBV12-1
TGTGCCAGCAGCTTTATTGCCCCGCTCGCCACTACTTATTACAATGAGCAGTTCTTC
CASSFIAPLATTYYNEQFF
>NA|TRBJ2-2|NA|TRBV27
TGTGCCAGCGCCTTTTTAACTCTGTACACCGGGGAGCTGTTTTTT
CASAFLTLYTGELFF
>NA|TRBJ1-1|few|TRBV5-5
TGTGCCAGCAGCTCCGAACCGCCCTCCCGGAGCGAAGCTTTCTTT
CASSSEPPSRSEAFF
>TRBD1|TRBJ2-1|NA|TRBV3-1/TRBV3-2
TGTGCCAGCAGCCAGCAGGGGGCATACTACAATGAGCAGTTCTTC
CASSQQGAYYNEQFF
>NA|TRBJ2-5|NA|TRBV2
TGTGCCAGCAGTGAACCGGGGGGCCAGGAGACCCAGTACTTC
CASSEPGGQETQYF
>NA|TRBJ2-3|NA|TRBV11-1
TGTGCCAGCAGCTTAGATGTTCCTACTACGCAGTATTTT
CASSLDVPTTQYF
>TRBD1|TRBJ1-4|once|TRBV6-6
TGTGCCAGCAGACCCGGACAGGGAAATTCGGAAAAACTGTTTTTT
CASRPGQGNSEKLFF
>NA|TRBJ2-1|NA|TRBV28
TGTGCCAGCAGTTTCGGAGGGGCCATTACCCGGGGAGAAAATGAGCAGTTCTTC
CASSFGGAITRGENEQFF
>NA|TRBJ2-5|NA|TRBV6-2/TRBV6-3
TGTGCCAGCAGTTACTCGACAATCAGGGTAGTAGGACAAGAGACCCAGTACTTC
CASSYSTIRVVGQETQYF
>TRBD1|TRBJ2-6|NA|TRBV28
TGTGCCAGCAAAGGGGGCGCAACCTCTGGGGCCAACGTCCTGACTTTC
CASKGGATSGANVLTF
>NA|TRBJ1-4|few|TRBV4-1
TGCGCCAGCAGCGGTGAGGGAGGGCGTGAAAAACTGTTTTTT
CASSGEGGREKLFF